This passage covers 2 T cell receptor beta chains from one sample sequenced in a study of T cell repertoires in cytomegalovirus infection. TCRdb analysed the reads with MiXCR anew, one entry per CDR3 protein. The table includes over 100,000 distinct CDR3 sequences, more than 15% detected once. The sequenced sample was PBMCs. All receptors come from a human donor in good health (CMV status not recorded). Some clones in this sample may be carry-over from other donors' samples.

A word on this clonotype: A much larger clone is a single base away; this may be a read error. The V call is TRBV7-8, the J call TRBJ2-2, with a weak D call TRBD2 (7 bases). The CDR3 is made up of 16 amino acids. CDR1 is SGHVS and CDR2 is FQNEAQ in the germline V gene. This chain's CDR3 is CASSLMAGANTGEMFF. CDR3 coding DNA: TGTGCCAGCAGCTTAATGGCGGGGGCGAACACCGGGGAGATGTTTTTT.

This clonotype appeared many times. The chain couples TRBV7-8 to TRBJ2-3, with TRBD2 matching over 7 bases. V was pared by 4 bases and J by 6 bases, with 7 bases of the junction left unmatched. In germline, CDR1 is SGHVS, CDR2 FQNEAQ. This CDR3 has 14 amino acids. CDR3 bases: TGTGCCAGCAGCTCCTCGACTAGCCCCGATACGCAGTATTTT. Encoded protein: CASSSSTSPDTQYF.